The entry below describes one TCR beta chain. Generated by immunoSEQ multiplex PCR, the TCRdb table keeps only in-frame clones and is missing some. The data show about 21,000 clones, roughly 88% seen once. This record comes from a study of T cell changes during pregnancy in multiple sclerosis. Sequenced here: CD8+ T cells from peripheral blood mononuclear cells, sampled after pregnancy. The TCR comes from a female donor in good health, enrolled as a control in a pregnancy study.

This CDR3 is CSVEGGRENIQYF. The CDR3 DNA reads as TGCAGCGTTGAAGGGGGGCGGGAAAACATTCAGTACTTC. The chain recombines TRBV29-1 with TRBJ2-4, with D perhaps matching TRBD1 (6 bases). The V gene lost 1 base and the J gene lost 5 bases, with 9 bases spanning the gap. CDR3 size: 13 residues. Germline loops: CDR1 SQVTM, CDR2 ANQGSEA. Full variable domain (remainder filled in from reference TRBV29-1 and TRBJ2-4): SAVISQKPSRDICQRGTSLTIQCQVDSQVTMMFWYRQQPGQSLTLIATANQGSEATYESGFVIDKFPISRPNLTFSTLTVSNMSPEDSSIYLCSVEGGRENIQYFGAGTRLSVL.